A selection of T cell receptor beta chains follows, all from one sample in a study of T cell responses to AZD1222 COVID-19 vaccine. Profiled with immunoSEQ multiplex PCR; TCRdb holds only in-frame clones, not every one. This sample has about 120,000 clones, with 92% found just once. The specimen comprised peripheral blood, sampled on day 0 of AZD1222 vaccination. The receptors shown here come from an adult in good health. The CDR3 runs from the conserved cysteine through the conserved F or W. Where a row states a size, it is once, few, many or the class of an expanded clone; other rows omit it.

V,size,J,CDR3
TRBV21-1,NA,TRBJ1-5,CASIQQNQPQHF
TRBV11-3,once,TRBJ2-1,CASSALPDNEQFF
TRBV19,NA,TRBJ1-2,CASSKVGYGYTF
TRBV3-1/TRBV3-2,NA,TRBJ2-7,CASSQGTSYEQYF
TRBV11-2,NA,TRBJ2-1,CASSPSNEQFF
TRBV6-1,NA,TRBJ2-3,CASSDRLAGAFQYF
TRBV3-1/TRBV3-2,NA,TRBJ2-2,CASKENVGELFF
TRBV7-9,few,TRBJ2-1,CASSSGTSGIYNEQFF
TRBV2,NA,TRBJ1-4,CASSGGGPLFF
TRBV7-2,NA,TRBJ2-7,CASSLVGGPYEQYF
TRBV4-3,NA,TRBJ1-4,CASSQDPGELFF
TRBV3-1/TRBV3-2,NA,TRBJ2-2,CASSQEGANTGELFF
TRBV28,once,TRBJ2-3,CASSDSLFTDTQYF
TRBV6-5,NA,TRBJ1-2,CASSDKNTTF
TRBV4-1,NA,TRBJ1-3,CASRLRETPSGNTIYF
TRBV18,once,TRBJ2-7,CASSPPQGYEQYF
TRBV18,NA,TRBJ1-5,CASSLRTGNNQPQHF
TRBV24-1,NA,TRBJ2-2,CATSGARDTGELFF
TRBV19,NA,TRBJ1-6,CASSIRGNNSPLHF
TRBV12-5,NA,TRBJ1-1,CASGLTWGYGTEAFF
TRBV6-5,NA,TRBJ2-5,CASTIPGGETQYF
TRBV7-9,NA,TRBJ1-2,CASSLRQFYGYTF